This T cell receptor (beta chain) was sequenced for a study of response to subunit inactivated influenza vaccine. General study points: Few additional T cells are recruited per seasonal influenza vaccination, authors suggested.

The V gene lost 5 bases and the J gene lost 8 bases, with 4 bases spanning the gap. CDR1 and CDR2 (germline): SGHAT, FQNNGV. This CDR3 has 10 residues. This clonotype has a count of ten or more. Its target is not known. TCRdb re-analysed the RT-PCR reads in MiXCR, keeping a single row per CDR3 protein. The table includes 650,000 or so distinct CDR3 sequences, roughly 15% detected once. Sequences were derived from PBMCs from blood, sampled about 14 days before vaccination. The receptor's source is a man in his fifties or sixties who received an inactivated influenza vaccine. The V and J genes are TRBV11-2 and TRBJ2-1; D gene ambiguous. CDR3 nucleotides: TGTGCCAGCAGCCGGGATGAGCAGTTCTTC. This encodes CASSRDEQFF.